This entry concerns a single T cell receptor beta chain. This record comes from a study of T cell responses to AZD1222 COVID-19 vaccine. Across the study: Second-dose timings of about 4 or about 12 weeks were pooled.

CDR3 length: 16 residues. Germline-derived CDR1 and CDR2 are SEHNR and FQNEAQ (reference sequence). V trimming: 5 bases; J trimming: 5 bases; junction bases outside the gene matches: 10. Profiling relied on immunoSEQ multiplex PCR, and the TCRdb table lists in-frame clones only, not all of them. Of about 100,000 clones listed, 85% to 95% are singletons. The chain recombines TRBV7-9 with TRBJ2-5; TRBD2 agrees at 11 bases. The sample was peripheral blood, taken on day 0 of AZD1222 vaccination. This TCR was recovered from an adult in good health. CDR3 sequence: CASSLRLAGSVETQYF. The CDR3 DNA sequence: TGTGCCAGCAGCCTCCGACTAGCGGGGTCCGTGGAGACCCAGTACTTC. The full variable domain, completed using reference TRBV7-9 and TRBJ2-5, is DTGVSQNPRHKITKRGQNVTFRCDPISEHNRLYWYRQTLGQGPEFLTYFQNEAQLEKSRLLSDRFSAERPKGSFSTLEIQRTEQGDSAMYLCASSLRLAGSVETQYFGPGTRLLVL.